The 4 T cell receptor beta chains reported below all come from one sample, sequenced in a study of blood T cell repertoires in COVID-19. Measured with immunoSEQ multiplex PCR; TCRdb has only the in-frame clones, and not every one. The sample includes roughly 160,000 clones, about four fifths seen only once; the top ten take about 2.5%. The sequencing sample was made of peripheral blood. The receptors here all came from an elderly woman with COVID-19, enrolled during active disease.

The rearrangement links TRBV6-6 to TRBJ2-4, with D possibly matching TRBD1 (6 bases). From germline, CDR1 is MNHNY and CDR2 SVGAGI (reference sequence). The CDR3 runs to 15 residues. Trimming shortened V by 4 bases and J by 2 bases, and 12 bases separated the two germline ends. The chain's CDR3 is CASSSGQSTKNIQYF. The CDR3 coding sequence is TGTGCCAGCAGTTCCGGACAGTCCACCAAAAACATTCAGTACTTC.

The V call is TRBV6-5, the J call TRBJ2-7; 7 bases match TRBD1. The CDR3 consists of 16 residues. Unmatched junction bases numbered 9, after V lost 2 bases and J lost 2 bases. CDR1 MNHEY and CDR2 SVGAGI come from the germline V gene. CDR3 DNA: TGTGCCAGCAGTTACCGACCGACAGGGCAGACCTACGAGCAGTACTTC. Its protein product is CASSYRPTGQTYEQYF.

V and J are TRBV29-1 and TRBJ2-3; D possibly corresponds to TRBD2 (6 bases). Trimming left V 2 bases short and J 6 bases short, with 9 bases between. CDR1 and CDR2 from the germline V gene are SQVTM and ANQGSEA. CDR3 length equals 12 residues. In DNA form, the CDR3 reads TGCAGCGTTGAAATTACTAGCGATACGCAGTATTTT. It codes for CSVEITSDTQYF.

The rearrangement links TRBV7-8 to TRBJ2-1, with 8 bases that match TRBD2. Trimming cost V 5 bases and J 4 bases; bases outside gene matches: 10. From germline, CDR1 is SGHVS and CDR2 FQNEAQ. The CDR3 covers 16 residues. The CDR3 DNA sequence: TGTGCCAGCAGCCCTTGGCGGCCTAGCGGGTACAATGAGCAGTTCTTC. As protein: CASSPWRPSGYNEQFF.